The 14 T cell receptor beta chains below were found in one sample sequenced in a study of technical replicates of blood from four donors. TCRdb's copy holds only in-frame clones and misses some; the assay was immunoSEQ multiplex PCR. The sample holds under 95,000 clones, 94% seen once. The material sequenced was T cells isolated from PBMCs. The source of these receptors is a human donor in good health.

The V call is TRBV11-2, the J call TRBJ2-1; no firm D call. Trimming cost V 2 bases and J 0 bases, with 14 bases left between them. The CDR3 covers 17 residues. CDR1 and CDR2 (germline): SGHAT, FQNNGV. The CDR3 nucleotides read TGTGCCAGCAGCTTACACCGGGTCTTGAGCTCCTACAATGAGCAGTTCTTC. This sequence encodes CASSLHRVLSSYNEQFF.

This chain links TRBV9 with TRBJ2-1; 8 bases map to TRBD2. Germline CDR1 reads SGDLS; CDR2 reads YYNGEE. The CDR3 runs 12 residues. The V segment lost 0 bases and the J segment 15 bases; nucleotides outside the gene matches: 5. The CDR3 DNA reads TGTGCCAGCAGCGTAGTAGGGACTAGAATGTTCTTC. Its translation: CASSVVGTRMFF. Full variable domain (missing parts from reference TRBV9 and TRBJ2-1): DSGVTQTPKHLITATGQRVTLRCSPRSGDLSVYWYQQSLDQGLQFLIQYYNGEERAKGNILERFSAQQFPDLHSELNLSSLELGDSALYFCASSVVGTRMFFGPGTRLTVL.

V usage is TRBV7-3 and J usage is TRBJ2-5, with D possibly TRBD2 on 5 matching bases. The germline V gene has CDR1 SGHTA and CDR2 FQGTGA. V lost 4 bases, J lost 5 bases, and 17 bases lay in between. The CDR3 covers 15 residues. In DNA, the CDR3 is TGTGCCAGCAGCTCTAACGGACTTCACGGGGAGACCCAGTACTTC. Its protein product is CASSSNGLHGETQYF. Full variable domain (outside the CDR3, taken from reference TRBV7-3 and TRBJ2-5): GAGVSQTPSNKVTEKGKYVELRCDPISGHTALYWYRQSLGQGPEFLIYFQGTGAADDSGLPNDRFFAVRPEGSVSTLKIQRTERGDSAVYLCASSSNGLHGETQYFGPGTRLLVL.

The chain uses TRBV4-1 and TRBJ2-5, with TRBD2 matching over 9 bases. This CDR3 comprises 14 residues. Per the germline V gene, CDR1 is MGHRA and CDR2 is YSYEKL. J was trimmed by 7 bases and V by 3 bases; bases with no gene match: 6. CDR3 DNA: TGCGCCAGCAGCCAGGCGGGGGGGCCGCCGACCCAGTACTTC. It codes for CASSQAGGPPTQYF.

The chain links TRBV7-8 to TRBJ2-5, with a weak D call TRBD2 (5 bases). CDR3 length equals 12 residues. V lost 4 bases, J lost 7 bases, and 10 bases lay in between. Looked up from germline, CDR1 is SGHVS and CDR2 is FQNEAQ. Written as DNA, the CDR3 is TGTGCCAGCAGCTCGGACCTAGCGACCCAGTACTTC. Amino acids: CASSSDLATQYF.

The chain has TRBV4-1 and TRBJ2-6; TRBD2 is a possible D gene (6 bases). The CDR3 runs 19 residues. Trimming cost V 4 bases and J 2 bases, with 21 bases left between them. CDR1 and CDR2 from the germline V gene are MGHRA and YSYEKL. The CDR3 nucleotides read TGCGCCAGCAGCCTATTGACTGAGGACTACTTGGCTGGGGCCAACGTCCTGACTTTC. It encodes CASSLLTEDYLAGANVLTF.

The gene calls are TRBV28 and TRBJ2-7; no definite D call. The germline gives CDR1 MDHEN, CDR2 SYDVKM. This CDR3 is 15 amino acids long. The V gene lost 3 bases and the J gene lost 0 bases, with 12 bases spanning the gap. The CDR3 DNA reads TGTGCCAGCAGTTTCCAGGCCGCCTCCTCCTACGAGCAGTACTTC. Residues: CASSFQAASSYEQYF. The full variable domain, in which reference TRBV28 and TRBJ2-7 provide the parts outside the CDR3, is DVKVTQSSRYLVKRTGEKVFLECVQDMDHENMFWYRQDPGLGLRLIYFSYDVKMKEKGDIPEGYSVSREKKERFSLILESASTNQTSMYLCASSFQAASSYEQYFGPGTRLTVT.

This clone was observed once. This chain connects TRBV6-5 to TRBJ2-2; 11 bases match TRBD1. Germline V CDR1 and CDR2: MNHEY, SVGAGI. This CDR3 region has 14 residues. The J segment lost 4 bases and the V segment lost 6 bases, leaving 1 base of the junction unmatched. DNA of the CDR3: TGTGCCAGCAGCGGGACAGGGGGCACCGGGGAGCTGTTTTTT. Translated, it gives CASSGTGGTGELFF.

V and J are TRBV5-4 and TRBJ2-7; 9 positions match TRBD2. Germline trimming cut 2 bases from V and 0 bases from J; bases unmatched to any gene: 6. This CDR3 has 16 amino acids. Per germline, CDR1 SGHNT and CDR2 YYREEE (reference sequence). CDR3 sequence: CASSFGAGGVSYEQYF. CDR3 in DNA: TGTGCCAGCAGCTTCGGGGCGGGGGGGGTCTCCTACGAGCAGTACTTC.

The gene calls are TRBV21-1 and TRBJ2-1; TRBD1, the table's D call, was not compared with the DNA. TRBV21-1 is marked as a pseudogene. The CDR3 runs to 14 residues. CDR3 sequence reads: CASSLKWEGAEQFF. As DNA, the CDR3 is TGTGCCAGCAGCCTAAAATGGGAAGGGGCTGAGCAGTTCTTC.

The CDR3 is CASSSDRAGYGYTF. Written as DNA, the CDR3 is TGTGCCAGCAGTTCGGACAGGGCAGGCTATGGCTACACCTTC. The chain employs TRBV6-1 and TRBJ1-2; TRBD1 matches at 8 bases. The CDR3 is made up of 14 amino acids. J was trimmed by 4 bases and V by 5 bases; bases with no gene match: 6. Germline CDR1 MNHNS, CDR2 SASEGT.

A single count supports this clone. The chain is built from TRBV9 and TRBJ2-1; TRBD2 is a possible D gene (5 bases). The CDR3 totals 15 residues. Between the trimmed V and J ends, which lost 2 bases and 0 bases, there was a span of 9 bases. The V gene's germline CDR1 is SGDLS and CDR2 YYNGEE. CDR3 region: CASSVEAASYNEQFF. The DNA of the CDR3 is TGTGCCAGCAGCGTGGAAGCGGCCTCCTACAATGAGCAGTTCTTC.

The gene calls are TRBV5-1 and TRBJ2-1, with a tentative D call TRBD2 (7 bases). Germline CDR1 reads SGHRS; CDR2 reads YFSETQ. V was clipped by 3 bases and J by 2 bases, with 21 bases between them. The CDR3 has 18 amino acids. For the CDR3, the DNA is TGCGCCAGCAGCTCCCACGGGGGGCGGGAGAGGACCTACAATGAGCAGTTCTTC. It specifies CASSSHGGRERTYNEQFF.

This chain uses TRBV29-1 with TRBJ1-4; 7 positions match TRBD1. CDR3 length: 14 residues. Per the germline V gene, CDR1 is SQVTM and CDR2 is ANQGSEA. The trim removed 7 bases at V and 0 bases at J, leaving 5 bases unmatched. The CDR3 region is CSAGQVATNEKLFF. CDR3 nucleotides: TGCAGCGCTGGACAGGTTGCAACTAATGAAAAACTGTTTTTT.